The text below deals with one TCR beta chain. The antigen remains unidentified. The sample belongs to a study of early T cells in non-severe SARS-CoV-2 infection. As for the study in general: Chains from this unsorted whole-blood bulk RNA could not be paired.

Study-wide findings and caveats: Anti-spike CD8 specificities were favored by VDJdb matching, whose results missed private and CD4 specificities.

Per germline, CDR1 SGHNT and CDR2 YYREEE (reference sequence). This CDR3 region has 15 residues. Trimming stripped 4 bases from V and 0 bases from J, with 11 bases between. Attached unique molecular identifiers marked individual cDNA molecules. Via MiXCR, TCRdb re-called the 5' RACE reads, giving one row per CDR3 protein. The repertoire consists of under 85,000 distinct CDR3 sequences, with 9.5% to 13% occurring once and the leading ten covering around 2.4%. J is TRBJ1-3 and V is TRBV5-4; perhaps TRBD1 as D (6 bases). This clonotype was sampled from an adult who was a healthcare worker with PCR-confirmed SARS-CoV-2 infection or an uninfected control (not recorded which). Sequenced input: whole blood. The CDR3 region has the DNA TGTGCCAGCAGCCCAGGACAGAACTCTGGAAACACCATATATTTT. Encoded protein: CASSPGQNSGNTIYF.